This T cell receptor (beta chain) was identified during a study of blood T cell repertoires in COVID-19. The authors' processing: Counts of nucleated cells, estimated from reference gene primer amplification, were obtained. Assay: immunoSEQ multiplex PCR; the TCRdb copy retains only in-frame clones and omits some. That table gives V, J and clone size, and the DNA gave D and trimming. The data hold around 69,000 clones, with 84% observed a single time. The sample was peripheral blood. This receptor was obtained from a middle-aged man with active COVID-19.

CDR3 loop: CASSLGRLAGYSGANVLTF. As DNA, the CDR3 is TGTGCCAGCAGCTTAGGCCGACTAGCGGGTTACTCTGGGGCCAACGTCCTGACTTTC. The chain is built from TRBV7-9 and TRBJ2-6, with TRBD2 identical over 10 bases. J gave up 0 bases and V 1 base, and 6 bases lay outside the gene matches. Germline CDR1 is SEHNR and CDR2 is FQNEAQ (reference sequence). The CDR3 loop spans 19 amino acids.